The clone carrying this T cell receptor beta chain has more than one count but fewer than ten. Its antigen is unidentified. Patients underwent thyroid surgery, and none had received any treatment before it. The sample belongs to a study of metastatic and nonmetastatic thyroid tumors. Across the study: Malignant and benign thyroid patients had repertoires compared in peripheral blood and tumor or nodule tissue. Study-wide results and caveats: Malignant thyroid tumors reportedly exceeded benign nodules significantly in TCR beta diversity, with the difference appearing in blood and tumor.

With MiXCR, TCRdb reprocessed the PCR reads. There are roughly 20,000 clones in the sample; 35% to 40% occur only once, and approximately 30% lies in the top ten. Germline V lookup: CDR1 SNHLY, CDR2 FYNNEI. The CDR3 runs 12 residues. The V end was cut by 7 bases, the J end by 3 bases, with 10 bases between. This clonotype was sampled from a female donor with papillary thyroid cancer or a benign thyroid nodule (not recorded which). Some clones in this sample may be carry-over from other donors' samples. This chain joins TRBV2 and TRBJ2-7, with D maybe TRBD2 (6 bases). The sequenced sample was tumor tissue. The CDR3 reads CASKGGIYEQYF. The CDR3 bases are TGTGCCAGCAAAGGAGGGATCTACGAGCAGTACTTC. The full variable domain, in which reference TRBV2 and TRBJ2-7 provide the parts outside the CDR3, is EPEVTQTPSHQVTQMGQEVILRCVPISNHLYFYWYRQILGQKVEFLVSFYNNEISEKSEIFDDQFSVERPDGSNFTLKIRSTKLEDSAMYFCASKGGIYEQYFGPGTRLTVT.